This TCR beta chain was sequenced during a study of T cell responses to AZD1222 COVID-19 vaccine (dated by TCRdb to the early 2020s). Looking at the study overall: A total of around 240 trial participants underwent TCR sequencing, of whom some 210 received two doses of AZD1222 and roughly 25 received two doses of the MenACWY control vaccine. Trial participants were enrolled into age subgroups of 18-55, 56-69 and 70-plus years, which contained about 160, 30 and 59 TCR-sequenced participants, respectively.

Interpreted using the paper, the time point label stands for: about 28 days (+/-7) after the second vaccine dose. AZD1222 recipients given second doses at about 4 weeks or at about 12 weeks were pooled, since spike-specific TCR depth and breadth were not found to differ between the two schedules. The vaccinee samples were drawn from two UK trials, COV001 and COV002, one of which was a single-blind randomized controlled phase 2/3 trial testing AZD1222 (ChAdOx1 nCoV-19) in healthy adults. Trial participant PBMC samples were collected at day 0 and day 28 after the second dose for TCRbeta chain sequencing. Based on the germline V gene (reference sequence), the CDR1 and CDR2 sequences are SEHNR and FQNEAQ. Counted from cysteine to phenylalanine, this CDR3 has 13 amino acids. Only the CDR3 part of the read is kept: 39 bases, read in frame from the first base. V gives up 6 bases and J gives up 1 base, and the segment between their germline ends measures 6 bases.

In the case of this clone: Its antigen remains undetermined. One base away there is no much larger clone; base qualities are not given.

The CDR3 regions of human TCRbeta chains were subjected to immunosequencing. The study's own analysis went as follows. Repertoire TCRs were checked for matches against a reference library of SARS-CoV-2-specific TCRs that had been generated using the MIRA antigen-specificity platform. Breadth was defined as the fraction of unique TCRs that were SARS-CoV-2-associated, and depth was defined as the fraction of total T cells that were SARS-CoV-2-associated. Using the MIRA data, every spike-specific TCR was mapped to the spike region that the TCR reacted to and assigned to either a CD4 or a CD8 class. Log10-transformed breadth and depth values were compared by one-way ANOVA with Sidak's multiple comparisons tests. TCRdb mirrors the immuneACCESS table, restricted to in-frame sequences. Some clones are absent from its copies; in checked studies, under half trace to an unresolved V gene, and the reason for the others is unknown. V, J and clone size are taken as reported in that table, and D and trimming were inferred from the DNA itself. This sample has some 170,000 clones in its table, and 85% to 95% of those were observed once. The ten top clones hold 4% to 5.5% of the sample.

Broad study findings and their caveats: Spike-specific TCR breadth and depth rose significantly after two AZD1222 doses compared with day 0 and with MenACWY recipients. The vaccine-associated CD4 TCRs covered the entire spike protein, and the dominant responses fell in regions 160-218 and 743-854. In the small 56-69-year group, the increase in depth fell short of significance, most likely because of low power. Most participants were white British and females outnumbered males, and the authors suggested that clonal diversity may have been underestimated. Conclusions about previously exposed vaccinees are limited because only a handful of AZD1222 recipients were SARS-CoV-2 seropositive at baseline. Because no day 14 peak-response samples were available, repertoires were characterized only after the peak T cell response. Reportedly, close to half of the unique spike-specific TCRs recognized epitopes lying outside the regions that are mutated in the B.1.351 and B.1.1.7 variants.

The sequence is built from TRBV7-9 and TRBJ2-2, with no confidently assigned D gene. The specimen comprised peripheral blood, sampled 28 days after the second AZD1222 dose. This TCR was recovered from an adult who received the AZD1222 COVID-19 vaccine. In nucleotide form, the sequence is TGTGCCAGCAGATCAGTGAACACCGGGGAGCTGTTTTTT. It encodes CASRSVNTGELFF.